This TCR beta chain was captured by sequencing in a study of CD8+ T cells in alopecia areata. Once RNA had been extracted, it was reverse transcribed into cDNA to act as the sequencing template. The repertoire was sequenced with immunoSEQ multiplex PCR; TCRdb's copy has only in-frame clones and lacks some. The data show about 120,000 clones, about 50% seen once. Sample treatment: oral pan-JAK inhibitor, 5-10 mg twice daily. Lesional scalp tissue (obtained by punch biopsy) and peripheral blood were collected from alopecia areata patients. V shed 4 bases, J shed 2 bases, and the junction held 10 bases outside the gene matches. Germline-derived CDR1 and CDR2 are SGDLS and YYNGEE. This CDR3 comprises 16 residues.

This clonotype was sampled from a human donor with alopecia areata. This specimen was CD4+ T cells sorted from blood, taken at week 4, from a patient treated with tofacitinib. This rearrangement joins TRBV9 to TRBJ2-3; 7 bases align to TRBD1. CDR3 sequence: CASSPRTGDLTDTQYF. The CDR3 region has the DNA TGTGCCAGCAGCCCGCGGACAGGAGACCTCACAGATACGCAGTATTTT.